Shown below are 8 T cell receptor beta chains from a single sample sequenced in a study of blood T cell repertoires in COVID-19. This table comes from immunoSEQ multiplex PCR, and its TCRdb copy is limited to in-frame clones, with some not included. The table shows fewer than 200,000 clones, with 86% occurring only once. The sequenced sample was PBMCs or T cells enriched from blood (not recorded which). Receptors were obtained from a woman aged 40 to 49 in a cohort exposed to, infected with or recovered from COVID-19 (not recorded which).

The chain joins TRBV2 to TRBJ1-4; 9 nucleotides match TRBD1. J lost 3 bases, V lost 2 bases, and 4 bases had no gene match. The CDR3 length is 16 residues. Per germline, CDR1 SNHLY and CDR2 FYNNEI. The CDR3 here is CASSETWTGANEKLFF. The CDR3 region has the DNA TGTGCCAGCAGTGAAACCTGGACAGGGGCTAATGAAAAACTGTTTTTT.

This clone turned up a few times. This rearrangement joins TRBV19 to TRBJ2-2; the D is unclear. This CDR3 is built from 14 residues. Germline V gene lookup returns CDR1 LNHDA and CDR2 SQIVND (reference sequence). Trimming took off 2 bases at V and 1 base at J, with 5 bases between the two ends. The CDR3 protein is CASSITRNTGELFF. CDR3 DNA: TGTGCCAGTAGTATAACCAGGAACACCGGGGAGCTGTTTTTT.

CDR3 region: CASSPLRGGYNEQFF. The CDR3 nucleotides read TGTGCCAGCAGCCCATTGAGGGGGGGGTACAATGAGCAGTTCTTC. The chain combines TRBV3-1 (or the pseudogene TRBV3-2) with TRBJ2-1; D possibly corresponds to TRBD2 (7 bases). The germline V and J ends were trimmed by 4 bases and 4 bases, with 14 bases remaining between them. Germline lookup yields CDR1 LGHDT and CDR2 YNNKEL (reference sequence). This CDR3 has 15 residues.

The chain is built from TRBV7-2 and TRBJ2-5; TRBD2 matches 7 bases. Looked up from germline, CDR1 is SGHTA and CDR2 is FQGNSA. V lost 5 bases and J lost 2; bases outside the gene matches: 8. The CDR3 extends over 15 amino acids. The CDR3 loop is CASSTQRGEQETQYF. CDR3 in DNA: TGTGCCAGCAGCACACAGCGGGGCGAACAAGAGACCCAGTACTTC.

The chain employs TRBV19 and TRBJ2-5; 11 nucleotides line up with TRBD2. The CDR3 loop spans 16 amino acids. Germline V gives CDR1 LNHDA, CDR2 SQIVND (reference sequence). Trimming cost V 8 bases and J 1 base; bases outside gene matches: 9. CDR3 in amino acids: CASSSGGSPGQETQYF. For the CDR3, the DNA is TGTGCCAGTTCTAGCGGGGGGTCCCCGGGCCAAGAGACCCAGTACTTC. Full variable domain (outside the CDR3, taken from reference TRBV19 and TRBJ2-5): DGGITQSPKYLFRKEGQNVTLSCEQNLNHDAMYWYRQDPGQGLRLIYYSQIVNDFQKGDIAEGYSVSREKKESFPLTVTSAQKNPTAFYLCASSSGGSPGQETQYFGPGTRLLVL.

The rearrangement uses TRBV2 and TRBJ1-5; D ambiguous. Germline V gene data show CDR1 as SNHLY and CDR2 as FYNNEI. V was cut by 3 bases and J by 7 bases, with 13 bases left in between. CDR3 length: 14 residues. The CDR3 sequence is CASSELERSQPQHF. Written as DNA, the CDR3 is TGTGCCAGCAGTGAGCTTGAACGGAGCCAGCCCCAGCATTTT. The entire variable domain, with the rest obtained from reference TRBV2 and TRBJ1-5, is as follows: EPEVTQTPSHQVTQMGQEVILRCVPISNHLYFYWYRQILGQKVEFLVSFYNNEISEKSEIFDDQFSVERPDGSNFTLKIRSTKLEDSAMYFCASSELERSQPQHFGDGTRLSIL.

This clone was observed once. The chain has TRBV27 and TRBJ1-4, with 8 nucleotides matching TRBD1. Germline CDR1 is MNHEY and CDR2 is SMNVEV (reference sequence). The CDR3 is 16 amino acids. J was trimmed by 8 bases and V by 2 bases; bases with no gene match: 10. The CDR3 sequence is CASSLVSGTGNEKLFF. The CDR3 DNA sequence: TGTGCCAGCAGTTTAGTATCCGGGACAGGAAACGAAAAACTGTTTTTT.

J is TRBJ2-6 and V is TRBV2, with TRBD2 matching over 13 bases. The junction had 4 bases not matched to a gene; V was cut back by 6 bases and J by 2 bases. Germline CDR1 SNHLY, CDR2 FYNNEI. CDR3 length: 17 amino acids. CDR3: CASRRTSGSTGANVLTF. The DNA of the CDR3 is TGTGCCAGCAGGAGGACTAGCGGGAGTACTGGGGCCAACGTCCTGACTTTC.